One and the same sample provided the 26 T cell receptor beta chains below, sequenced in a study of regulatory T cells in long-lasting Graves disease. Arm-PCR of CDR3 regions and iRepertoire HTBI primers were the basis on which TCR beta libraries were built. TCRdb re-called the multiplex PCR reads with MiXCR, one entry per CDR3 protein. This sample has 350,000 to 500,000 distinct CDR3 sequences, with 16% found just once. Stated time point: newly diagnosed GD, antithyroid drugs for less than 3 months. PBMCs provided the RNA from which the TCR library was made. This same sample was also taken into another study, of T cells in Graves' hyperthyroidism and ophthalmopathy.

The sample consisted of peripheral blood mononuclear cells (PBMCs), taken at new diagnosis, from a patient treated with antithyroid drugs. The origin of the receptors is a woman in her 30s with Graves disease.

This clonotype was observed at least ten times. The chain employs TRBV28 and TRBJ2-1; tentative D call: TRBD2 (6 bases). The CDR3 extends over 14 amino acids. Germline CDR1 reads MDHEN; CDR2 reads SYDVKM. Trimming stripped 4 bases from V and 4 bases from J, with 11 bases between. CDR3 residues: CASSSPGAYNEQFF. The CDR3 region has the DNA TGTGCCAGCAGTTCCCCGGGAGCGTACAATGAGCAGTTCTTC.

The CDR3 protein is CAILGVGGPNTEAFF. DNA for the CDR3: TGTGCCATCCTAGGGGTCGGGGGCCCGAACACTGAAGCTTTCTTT. The rearrangement joins TRBV10-3 to TRBJ1-1; D is perhaps TRBD1 (6 bases). Per the germline V gene, CDR1 is ENHRY and CDR2 is SYGVKD. CDR3 size: 15 residues. The V end was cut by 8 bases, the J end by 1 base, with 17 bases between.

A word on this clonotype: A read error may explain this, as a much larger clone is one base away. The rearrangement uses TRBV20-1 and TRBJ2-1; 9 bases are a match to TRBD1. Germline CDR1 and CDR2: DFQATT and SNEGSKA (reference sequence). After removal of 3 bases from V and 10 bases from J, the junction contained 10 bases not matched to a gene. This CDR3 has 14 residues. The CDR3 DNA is TGCAGTGCTAGCATCGTGGGACAGGGCCACGAGCAGTTCTTC. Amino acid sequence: CSASIVGQGHEQFF.

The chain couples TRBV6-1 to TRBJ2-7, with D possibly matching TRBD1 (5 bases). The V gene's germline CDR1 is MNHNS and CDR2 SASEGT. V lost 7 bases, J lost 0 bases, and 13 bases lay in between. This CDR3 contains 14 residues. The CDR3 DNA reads TGTGCCAGCAATAATAATGGGGCCTCCTACGAGCAGTACTTC. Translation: CASNNNGASYEQYF.

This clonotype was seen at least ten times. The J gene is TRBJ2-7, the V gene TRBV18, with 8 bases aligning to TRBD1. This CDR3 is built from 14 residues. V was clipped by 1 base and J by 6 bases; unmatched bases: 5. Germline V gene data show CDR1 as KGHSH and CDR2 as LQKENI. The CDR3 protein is CASSPRTGPGEQYF. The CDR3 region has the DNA TGTGCCAGCTCACCACGGACAGGGCCTGGCGAGCAGTACTTC.

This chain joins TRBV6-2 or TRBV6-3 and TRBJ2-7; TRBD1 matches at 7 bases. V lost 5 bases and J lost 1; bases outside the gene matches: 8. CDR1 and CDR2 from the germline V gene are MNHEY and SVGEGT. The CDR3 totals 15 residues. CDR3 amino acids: CASSGPGTASYEQYF. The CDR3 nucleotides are TGTGCCAGCAGTGGCCCAGGGACAGCTTCCTACGAGCAGTACTTC.

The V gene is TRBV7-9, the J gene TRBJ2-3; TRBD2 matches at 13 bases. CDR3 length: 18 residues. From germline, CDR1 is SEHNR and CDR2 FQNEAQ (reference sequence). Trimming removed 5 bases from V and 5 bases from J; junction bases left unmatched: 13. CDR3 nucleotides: TGTGCCAGCAGCCCGAATCAGGGACTAGCGGGGCTAAGAGATACGCAGTATTTT. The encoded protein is CASSPNQGLAGLRDTQYF. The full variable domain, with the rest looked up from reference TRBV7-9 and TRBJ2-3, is DTGVSQNPRHKITKRGQNVTFRCDPISEHNRLYWYRQTLGQGPEFLTYFQNEAQLEKSRLLSDRFSAERPKGSFSTLEIQRTEQGDSAMYLCASSPNQGLAGLRDTQYFGPGTRLTVL.

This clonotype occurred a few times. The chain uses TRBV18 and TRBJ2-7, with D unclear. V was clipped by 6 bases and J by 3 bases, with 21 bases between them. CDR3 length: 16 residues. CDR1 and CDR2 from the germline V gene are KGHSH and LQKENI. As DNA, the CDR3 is TGTGCCAGCTCGCTACAAACCCCCTTCGCAAGCTACGAGCAGTACTTC. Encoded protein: CASSLQTPFASYEQYF.

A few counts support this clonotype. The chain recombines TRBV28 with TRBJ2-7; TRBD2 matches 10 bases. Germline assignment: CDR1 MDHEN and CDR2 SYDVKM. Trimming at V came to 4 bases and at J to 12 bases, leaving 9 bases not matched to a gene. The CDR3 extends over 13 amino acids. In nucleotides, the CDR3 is TGTGCCAGCAGTTCGAAAATTAGCGGGAGGATGTACTTC. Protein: CASSSKISGRMYF.

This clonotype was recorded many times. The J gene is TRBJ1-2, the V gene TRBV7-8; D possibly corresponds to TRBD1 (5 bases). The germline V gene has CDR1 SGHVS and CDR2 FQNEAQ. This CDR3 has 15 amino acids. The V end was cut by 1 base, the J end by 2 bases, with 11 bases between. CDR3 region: CASSLGGGRNYGYTF. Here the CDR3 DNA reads TGTGCCAGCAGCTTAGGGGGCGGACGGAACTATGGCTACACCTTC.

The CDR3, as DNA: TGTGCCAGCAGGTCCGGGACAGGGGGGCATGGCTACACCTTC. Translation: CASRSGTGGHGYTF. The J gene is TRBJ1-2, the V gene TRBV2; 11 positions match TRBD1. The CDR3 extends over 14 amino acids. Germline CDR1 reads SNHLY; CDR2 reads FYNNEI. V trimming: 6 bases; J trimming: 6 bases; junction bases outside the gene matches: 6.

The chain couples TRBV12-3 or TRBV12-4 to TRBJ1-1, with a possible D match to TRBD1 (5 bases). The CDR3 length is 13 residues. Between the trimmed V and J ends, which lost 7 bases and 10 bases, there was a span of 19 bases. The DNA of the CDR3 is TGTGCCAGCACCTCGGGAGGGGTTAATTTAGCTTTCTTT. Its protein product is CASTSGGVNLAFF.

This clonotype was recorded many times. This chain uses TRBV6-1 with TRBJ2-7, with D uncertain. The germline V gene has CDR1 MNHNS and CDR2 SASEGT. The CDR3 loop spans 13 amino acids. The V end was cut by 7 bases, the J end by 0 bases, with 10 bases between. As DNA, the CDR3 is TGTGCCAGCACCGACCACAGCTCCTACGAGCAGTACTTC. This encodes CASTDHSSYEQYF.

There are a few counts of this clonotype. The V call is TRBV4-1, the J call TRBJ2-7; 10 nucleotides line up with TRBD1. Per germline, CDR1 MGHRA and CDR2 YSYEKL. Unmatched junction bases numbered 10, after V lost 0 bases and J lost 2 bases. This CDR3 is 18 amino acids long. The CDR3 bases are TGCGCCAGCAGCCAAGATCAAGGCGGGACAGGGGAACCCTACGAGCAGTACTTC. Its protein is CASSQDQGGTGEPYEQYF.

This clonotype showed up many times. The CDR3 coding sequence is TGTGCCAGCAGTTATCGACAGGGGGCAAGCAATCAGCCCCAGCATTTT. It specifies CASSYRQGASNQPQHF. The chain links TRBV6-2 or TRBV6-3 to TRBJ1-5; 10 nucleotides match TRBD1. Unmatched junction bases numbered 3, after V lost 3 bases and J lost 1 base. Germline loops: CDR1 MNHEY, CDR2 SVGEGT. The CDR3 has 16 amino acids.

CDR3 residues: CASSPRFTGGLNTEAFF. Written as DNA, the CDR3 is TGTGCCAGCAGTCCCCGGTTCACAGGGGGGTTGAACACTGAAGCTTTCTTT. This rearrangement joins TRBV27 to TRBJ1-1; 8 bases agree with TRBD1. This CDR3 contains 17 residues. J was trimmed by 0 bases and V by 5 bases; bases with no gene match: 11. The germline V gene has CDR1 MNHEY and CDR2 SMNVEV (reference sequence).

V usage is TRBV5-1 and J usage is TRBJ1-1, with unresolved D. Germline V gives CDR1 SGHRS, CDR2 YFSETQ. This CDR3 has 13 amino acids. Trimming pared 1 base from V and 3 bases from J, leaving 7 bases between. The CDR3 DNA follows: TGCGCCAGCAGCTTGAAGGGATACACTGAAGCTTTCTTT. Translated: CASSLKGYTEAFF. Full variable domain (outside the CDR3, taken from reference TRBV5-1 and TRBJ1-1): KAGVTQTPRYLIKTRGQQVTLSCSPISGHRSVSWYQQTPGQGLQFLFEYFSETQRNKGNFPGRFSGRQFSNSRSEMNVSTLELGDSALYLCASSLKGYTEAFFGQGTRLTVV.

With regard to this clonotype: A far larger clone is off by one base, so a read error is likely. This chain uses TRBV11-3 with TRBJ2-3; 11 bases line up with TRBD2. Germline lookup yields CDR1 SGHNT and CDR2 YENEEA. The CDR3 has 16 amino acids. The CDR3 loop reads CASNKLAGVSGDTRYF. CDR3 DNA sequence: TGTGCCAGCAACAAACTAGCGGGAGTCTCCGGGGATACGCGGTATTTT.

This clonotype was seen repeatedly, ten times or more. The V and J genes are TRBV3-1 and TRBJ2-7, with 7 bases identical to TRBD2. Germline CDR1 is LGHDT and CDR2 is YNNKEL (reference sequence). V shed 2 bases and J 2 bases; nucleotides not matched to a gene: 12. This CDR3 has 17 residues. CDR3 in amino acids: CASSQWGGEDRPYEQYF. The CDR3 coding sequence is TGTGCCAGCAGCCAATGGGGGGGTGAAGACAGACCCTACGAGCAGTACTTC.

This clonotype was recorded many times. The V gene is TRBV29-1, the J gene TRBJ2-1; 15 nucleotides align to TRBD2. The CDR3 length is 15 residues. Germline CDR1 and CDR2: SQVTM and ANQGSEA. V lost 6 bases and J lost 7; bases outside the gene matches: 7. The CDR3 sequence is CSVVRTSGRVNEQFF. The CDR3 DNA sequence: TGCAGCGTCGTTAGGACTAGCGGGAGGGTAAATGAGCAGTTCTTC.

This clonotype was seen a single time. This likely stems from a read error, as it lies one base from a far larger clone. The CDR3 bases are TGTGCCAGCAGCACGCCGAGGGCGGCCCGCGTGAACACTGAAGGTTTCTTT. Translated, it gives CASSTPRAARVNTEGFF. The chain joins TRBV7-2 to TRBJ1-1; D unresolved. Germline CDR1 is SGHTA and CDR2 is FQGNSA. The CDR3 spans 17 residues.

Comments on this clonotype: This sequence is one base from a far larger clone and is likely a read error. CDR3 nucleotides: TGTGCCAGCAGCTTAGGTTCGCGGCCGGACTCCTACAATGAGCAGTTCTTC. It codes for CASSLGSRPDSYNEQFF. The rearrangement uses TRBV7-9 and TRBJ2-1; D call uncertain. Trimming took off 1 base at V and 0 bases at J, with 13 bases between the two ends. Germline CDR1 reads SEHNR; CDR2 reads FQNEAQ (reference sequence). CDR3 length: 17 amino acids.

CDR3: CSATFRAGVHTF. The CDR3 nucleotides read TGCAGTGCTACATTCCGGGCAGGCGTCCACACCTTC. The rearrangement links TRBV20-1 to TRBJ1-2, with D uncertain. The CDR3 is made up of 12 amino acids. Looked up from germline, CDR1 is DFQATT and CDR2 is SNEGSKA (reference sequence). Trimming stripped 4 bases from V and 12 bases from J, with 18 bases between.

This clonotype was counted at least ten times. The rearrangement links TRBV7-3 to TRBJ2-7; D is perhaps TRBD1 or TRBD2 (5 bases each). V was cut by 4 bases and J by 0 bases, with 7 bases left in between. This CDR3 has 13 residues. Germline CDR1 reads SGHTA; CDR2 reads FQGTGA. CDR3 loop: CASSSGPSYEQYF. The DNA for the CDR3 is TGTGCCAGCAGCTCGGGACCCTCCTACGAGCAGTACTTC.

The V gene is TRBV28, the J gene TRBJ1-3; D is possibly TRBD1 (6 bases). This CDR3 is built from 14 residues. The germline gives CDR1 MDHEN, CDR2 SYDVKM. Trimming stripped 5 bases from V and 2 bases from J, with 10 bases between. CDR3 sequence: CASSLGGAGNTIYF. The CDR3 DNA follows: TGTGCCAGCAGTCTAGGGGGTGCTGGAAACACCATATATTTT.

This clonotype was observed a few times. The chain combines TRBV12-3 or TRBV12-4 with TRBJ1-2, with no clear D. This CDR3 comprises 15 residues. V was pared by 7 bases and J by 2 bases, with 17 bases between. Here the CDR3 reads CASTTEYRKNYGYTF. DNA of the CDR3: TGTGCCAGCACCACCGAATACAGAAAGAACTATGGCTACACCTTC.